The TCR beta chain under discussion was sequenced for a study of T cell repertoires in cytomegalovirus infection. In the study overall: It was recently identified HLA-C-restricted and well-studied HLA-B-restricted CMV epitopes that the study used. Indicated by public TCR beta signatures were CMV infection and matching HLA type.

CDR1 and CDR2 (germline): LGHNA, YNFKEQ. This CDR3 is 15 amino acids long. V was cut by 4 bases and J by 2 bases, with 12 bases left in between. A note on this clonotype: Its antigen remains unidentified.

Study-wide results and limits: Carriage of CMV together with the relevant HLA was identifiable through cumulative public TCR beta family frequency. Dominating the ex vivo response were HLA-C-restricted CMV-specific TCR beta clonotypes.

TCRdb analysed the reads with MiXCR anew, one entry per CDR3 protein. The repertoire includes some 590,000 distinct CDR3 sequences, 40% of them detected once, and about half sits in the top ten. The chain recombines TRBV4-2 with TRBJ2-1; D tentatively reads TRBD1 or TRBD2 (5 bases each). This sequence was found in a human donor in good health (CMV status not recorded). Some clones in this sample may be carry-over from other donors' samples. The sequencing here drew on cultured PBMCs, taken from culture after CMV antigen stimulation. The CDR3 region is CASSPPRGTYNEQFF. The CDR3 DNA sequence: TGTGCCAGCAGCCCCCCGAGGGGTACCTACAATGAGCAGTTCTTC.